Described below is a single TCR beta chain sequence and its context. Its antigen target is currently unknown. No quality values exist for individual bases; no much larger clone is one base distant. The CDR3 goes from the cysteine to the phenylalanine over 12 residues. This entry keeps only the CDR3 DNA: 36 bases, framed from base 1. As encoded in the germline V gene, CDR1 is SNHLY while CDR2 is FYNNEI. A distance of 7 bases separates the germline ends of V and J, which lose 5 bases and 2 bases respectively. This entry comes from a study of cytomegalovirus exposure and HLA in healthy donors (TCRdb year 2017). The study in broad terms: According to an earlier analysis of several hundred of the donors, some 180 million T cells yielded 90 million to 130 million unique TCR beta sequences and 276 Gb of sequence data. An early release that covered roughly 600 HLA-typed donors contained around 300 gigabases of sequencing data and around 80 million unique TCR sequences. The genetic ancestry cluster associated with self-reported Caucasian donors included roughly 84% of the 300 to 450 genotyped donors. The aim of the study was to test whether cataloging public T cell receptors could identify signatures of past pathogen exposure. Using immunosequencing, the study profiled T cell repertoires from about 610 subjects and related those repertoires to cytomegalovirus serostatus. In addition to the first cohort of around 670 subjects, a separate validation cohort of 120 different subjects was used. To predict cytomegalovirus infection status, the study brought together high-throughput TCR immunosequencing, statistical association of individual TCRs with disease status, and machine learning. A later analysis re-examined previously published TCR beta repertoires from just over 650 donors and added high-resolution HLA genotyping to investigate patterns of TCR occurrence. The later analysis used no new phenotypic data to find candidate immune exposures, relying instead on TCR beta sequences and their occurrence across donors. An earlier analysis of several hundred of the donors applied high-throughput TCR beta sequencing to assess whether each TCR beta V gene segment acted as functional or pseudogenic. Alongside the repertoire data, information on donor age, sex, ethnicity and CMV serostatus was compiled. Genome-wide SNP genotypes for about three fifths of the roughly 670 donors were used in a later genetic analysis, which treated that subset as a discovery cohort. Every repertoire in the discovery cohort had been generated on one and the same sequencing platform. Class I and class II HLA loci were covered by the typing at four-digit resolution. Typing coverage differed by locus: A, B, C, DRB1 and DQB1 were typed in roughly 620-630 donors, DQA1 in 522, DPA1 in nearly 610, and DPB1 in 450 to 480. Roughly 5 DR-DQ haplotypes were handled as single units for association and clustering, since linkage in the cohort was strong. Among 300 to 450 genotyped donors of the cohort, an average of around 240,000 unique TCR beta nucleotide sequences were sequenced per donor, around 20% of them non-productive. Overall study outcomes, separate from this receptor: The study gave a list of about 170 TCR beta chains associated with cytomegalovirus. A later analysis reported that several top co-occurrence clusters appeared linked to parvovirus B19, influenza, CMV and Epstein-Barr virus. In a later analysis, HLA-associated TCR beta chains showed more clonal expansion and lower generation probabilities than non-associated chains that were equally common. Some IMGT-functional V segments, including TRBV6-2 and TRBV6-3, could not be distinguished by the 87-base-pair reads and were therefore excluded. In a later analysis, around 15,000 TCR beta sequences were associated with specific HLA alleles at a false discovery rate of 0.05. Across donors, most TCR sequences were observed very rarely, whereas some public TCRs were present in many individuals. Sequencing depth was assumed to be roughly uniform across donors in the presence/absence analyses, though that assumption may not hold. A later analysis found that most CMV-associated TCR beta chains appeared HLA-restricted, with HLA associations seemingly driven largely by CMV exposure. HLA typing was unavailable for some donors at each locus, so association tests used only the typed subset. The classifier was reported to diagnose cytomegalovirus status with high specificity and sensitivity in both the original and validation cohorts. In a later analysis, the rate of TCR association differed among HLA loci, with DRB1 alleles having the most associated TCRs and HLA-C alleles having the fewest. In an earlier analysis of around 600 of the donors, most TCR beta V segments appeared in productive rearrangements about 87% or about 30% of the time, broadly matching IMGT annotations. The only immune exposure information available for the cohort was CMV serostatus. A further reported finding was that TCR beta sequences accurately predicted the HLA-A and HLA-B alleles for most subjects in the first cohort. In a later genetic analysis, fewer N-insertions in productive TCRs were reported among donors in an Asian-associated ancestry cluster than the roughly 700-donor mean. In this cohort, only TCR beta chains were sequenced, and detectable features were limited by the absence of alpha or paired-chain data. A cluster of highly shared sequence variants was judged likely to represent a technical artifact of the sequencing pipeline. Because counts were too low, 15 to 20 rarely observed V segments, including chromosome 9 orphons, were left out of the earlier analysis of a few hundred of the donors. A few of the identified cytomegalovirus-associated TCR beta chains were confirmed in vitro to be specific for cytomegalovirus antigens. Linkage disequilibrium might explain the correlated functional status among segregating V segments, but an unknown experimental factor could not be ruled out. The authors suggested that the approach could potentially be extended to other disease states and immunological phenotypes. In a later genetic analysis, a missense DCLRE1C variant was associated with V-gene and J-gene trimming of TCR beta chains, and the association was replicated in an independent cohort. When HLA alleles, especially DR and DQ, strongly co-occurred, attributing TCR associations to individual alleles was difficult.

The cohort consisted of hundreds of healthy bone marrow donors. At the time of sampling, all cohort members were nominally healthy, though unrecorded immune exposures were likely present. The donor was CMV seronegative and was included in the group of several hundred seronegative cohort members. A peripheral blood sample was provided by each donor, and peripheral blood mononuclear cells were used for TCR beta sequencing. The Qiagen DNeasy Blood Extraction Kit was used to extract genomic DNA from the blood cell samples. Library preparation employed the immunoSEQ multiplex PCR assay. For the multiplex PCR, a mixture combining 60 forward primers for TCR Vbeta segments and 13 reverse primers for TCR Jbeta segments was used. A multiplex PCR assay on genomic DNA amplified the CDR3 region of rearranged TCR beta genes. The Illumina HiSeq System was used to sequence the amplified TCR beta libraries as 87-base-pair reads. On the authors' methods: A later analysis tallied 75 million to 95 million unique TCR beta chains across the 666 repertoires, and about 12 million of those chains were shared by two or more donors. Raw reads were error-corrected and collapsed into unique sequences with a nearest-neighbor algorithm that merged closely related sequences to remove PCR and sequencing errors. V, D and J gene segments were assigned by aligning CDR3 sequences to IMGT reference sequences. Each retained sequence needed at least a six-nucleotide match to both a V gene segment and a J gene segment. A rearrangement counted as productive if the CDR3 had no stop codons and remained in frame with V and J, and every other rearrangement counted as non-productive. Following IMGT convention, CDR3 was defined as the stretch from the second conserved V-encoded cysteine up to the conserved J-encoded phenylalanine. Sequences without an unambiguous match to a single V gene segment were excluded from the earlier analysis of approximately 600 of the donors. In an earlier analysis of some 590 of the donors, a V segment was called functional when productive rearrangements were above 56.7%, and segregating when the standard deviation between donors exceeded 5%. To diagnose cytomegalovirus status from the catalog of TCR beta chain sequences, a statistical classification framework was built. A later analysis assigned V and J genes by comparing TCR nucleotide sequences with IMGT/GENE-DB human TR gene sequences. Using the TCRdist pipeline, a later analysis assigned CDR3 sequences along with most-parsimonious VDJ recombination scenarios. A later analysis defined each TCR beta chain by its CDR3 amino acid sequence plus V-gene family, and excluded reads lacking a unique V-gene family. In a later analysis, a few hundred highly shared, low-generation-probability nucleotide sequences were removed to address suspected cross-contamination and a sequencing artifact. In a later analysis, a clonal expansion index for each public chain was calculated from normalized within-repertoire ranks of inferred template counts. Generation probabilities in a later analysis came from a VDJ recombination model fitted to out-of-frame rearrangements, and those results were checked against IGoR. Hypergeometric tests were used in a later analysis to score TCR-TCR, TCR-HLA and TCR-CMV co-occurrence, with a repertoire-size bias correction applied to the TCR pairs. False discovery rates were estimated in a later analysis by permuting HLA or CMV assignments 20 times. In a later analysis, co-occurring TCRs were grouped using DBSCAN, with TCRdist sequence similarity added in when clustering inside HLA-allele-positive subsets. Repertoires with fewer than 30,000 or more than 120,000 public chains were left out of co-occurrence clustering, as were about five repertoires with anomalous nucleotide sharing. The table was pulled from immuneACCESS by TCRdb, which kept in-frame rearrangements only. Such tables lose some clones; where checked, under half of the loss comes from unresolved V genes, and the rest has no known cause. That table furnishes V, J and clone size, whereas the DNA furnished D and trimming. The sample table records 100,000 to 150,000 clones; over 70% of these occur just once. The top ten clonotypes cover 3.3% of the sample.

The sample taken for sequencing was PBMCs. The receptor was isolated from a woman between 45 and 65 years old in good health and CMV-seronegative. This sequence uses TRBV2 and TRBJ2-7; TRBD1 could be the D gene, as 6 bases match. The nucleotide sequence reads TGTGCCAGCAGTCGGACAGCCTACGAGCAGTACTTC. Translated, this is CASSRTAYEQYF.